Listed below are T cell receptor beta chains from one sample, sequenced in a study of shared T cell receptors in the human thymus. Only in-frame clones appear in the TCRdb table, and some are missing; sequencing was by immunoSEQ multiplex PCR. The sample includes 600,000 or so clones, more than 70% seen only once; the top ten take 0.0094%. These data were also filed under a second study, of human thymus T cells.

The sample taken for sequencing was thymocytes. All receptors derive from a boy younger than two with a congenital heart defect. Both conserved end residues are part of each CDR3. The order of the fields is clone size, J gene, D gene, V gene, CDR3 DNA, CDR3 protein. A D gene is named only where the DNA matches it firmly. Clone size is shown for a subset of rows, as once, few, many or a class of expanded clone.

size: -; J: TRBJ1-2; D: TRBD1; V: TRBV12-5; DNA: TGTGCTAGTGGGGGGCGGGACAGTCACAATAACTATGGCTACACCTTC; CDR3: CASGGRDSHNNYGYTF
size: -; J: TRBJ2-7; D: TRBD2; V: TRBV14; DNA: TGTGCCAGCAGCCAAGAGTTAGCGGGAGAGCAGTACTTC; CDR3: CASSQELAGEQYF
size: -; J: TRBJ1-3; D: -; V: TRBV5-6; DNA: TGTGCCAGCAGCTTGGCACACGGGGTCGGAAACACCATATATTTT; CDR3: CASSLAHGVGNTIYF
size: -; J: TRBJ2-7; D: -; V: TRBV20-1; DNA: TGCAGTGCCCGGAGAGTAAACGAGCAGTACTTC; CDR3: CSARRVNEQYF
size: few; J: TRBJ1-6; D: -; V: TRBV7-2; DNA: TGTGCCAGCAGCGACGGAGGAGTGGGAAGACGTTCACCCCTCCACTTT; CDR3: CASSDGGVGRRSPLHF
size: -; J: TRBJ2-5; D: TRBD1; V: TRBV7-7; DNA: TGTGCCAGCAGCCCATATGCAGGGGGCGCAACACAAGAGACCCAGTACTTC; CDR3: CASSPYAGGATQETQYF
size: -; J: TRBJ2-1; D: -; V: TRBV6-5; DNA: TGTGCCAGCAGTTACTCGGAAGGGGTGAATGAGCAGTTCTTC; CDR3: CASSYSEGVNEQFF
size: -; J: TRBJ1-1; D: -; V: TRBV28; DNA: TGTGCCAGCAGATCAGGGGCTGAAGCTTTCTTT; CDR3: CASRSGAEAFF
size: few; J: TRBJ2-1; D: TRBD1; V: TRBV14; DNA: TGTGCCAGCAGCCAAGATGGTCGGGACAGGGGGTTGCCCACCTACAATGAGCAGTTCTTC; CDR3: CASSQDGRDRGLPTYNEQFF
size: -; J: TRBJ2-7; D: TRBD2; V: TRBV2; DNA: TGTGCCAGCAGTGAAAGTCGGGAGGGGGGCTACGAGCAGTACTTC; CDR3: CASSESREGGYEQYF
size: -; J: TRBJ1-3; D: -; V: TRBV18; DNA: TGTGCCAGCTCCCCGGAGTCCTCTGGAAACACCATATATTTT; CDR3: CASSPESSGNTIYF
size: few; J: TRBJ1-1; D: -; V: TRBV4-3; DNA: TGCGCCAGCAGCCCGAACCCTGGCGAAGCTTTCTTT; CDR3: CASSPNPGEAFF
size: -; J: TRBJ2-1; D: TRBD2; V: TRBV6-4; DNA: TGTGCCAGCAGTGGATCCAGCGGGAGACGCAATGAGCAGTTCTTC; CDR3: CASSGSSGRRNEQFF